This TCR beta chain was recorded in a study of blood T cell repertoires in COVID-19. Overall study context: The United States, Italy and Spain provided the acute and convalescent COVID-19 samples.

This clone has a single count. CDR1 LGHDT and CDR2 YNNKEL come from the germline V gene (reference sequence). V gave up 2 bases and J gave up 3 bases; unmatched junction bases: 4. This CDR3 has 14 amino acids. In the source study's methods: Quantification of nucleated cells was approximated via reference gene primer amplification. Method: immunoSEQ multiplex PCR; TCRdb's copy keeps in-frame clones and lacks some. V, J and clone size are taken as reported in that table, and D and trimming were inferred from the DNA itself. This table has about 49,000 clones, around 85% appearing once. The sequencing input was peripheral blood. The J gene is TRBJ2-7, the V gene TRBV3-1 (or the pseudogene TRBV3-2); 7 nucleotides agree with TRBD1. The source is a human donor in a cohort sampled during active COVID-19. CDR3 nucleotide sequence: TGTGCCAGCAGCCAACCCAACAGGGGCTACGAGCAGTACTTC. Residues: CASSQPNRGYEQYF.